The sequence of this TCR beta chain was determined in a study of T cells in Graves' hyperthyroidism and ophthalmopathy. TCR beta CDR3 regions were amplified from RNA. The HTBI set primed first-round TCR CDR3 RT-PCR. Each CDR3 protein is one row after TCRdb ran MiXCR on the multiplex PCR reads. The sample contains hundreds of thousands of distinct CDR3 sequences, around 19% of which appear only once. The sample holds many counts of this clonotype. The CDR3 loop spans 10 amino acids. Germline V gene sequence: CDR1 SNHLY, CDR2 FYNNEI. The trim removed 10 bases at V and 5 bases at J, leaving 1 base unmatched.

This receptor was obtained from a woman in her fifties or sixties with Graves' hyperthyroidism that later progressed to Graves' ophthalmopathy. Sequences were obtained from blood. The chain combines TRBV2 with TRBJ1-1; 7 positions match TRBD1. CDR3 coding DNA: TGTGCCATACAGGGGACTGAAGCTTTCTTT. Amino acids: CAIQGTEAFF.